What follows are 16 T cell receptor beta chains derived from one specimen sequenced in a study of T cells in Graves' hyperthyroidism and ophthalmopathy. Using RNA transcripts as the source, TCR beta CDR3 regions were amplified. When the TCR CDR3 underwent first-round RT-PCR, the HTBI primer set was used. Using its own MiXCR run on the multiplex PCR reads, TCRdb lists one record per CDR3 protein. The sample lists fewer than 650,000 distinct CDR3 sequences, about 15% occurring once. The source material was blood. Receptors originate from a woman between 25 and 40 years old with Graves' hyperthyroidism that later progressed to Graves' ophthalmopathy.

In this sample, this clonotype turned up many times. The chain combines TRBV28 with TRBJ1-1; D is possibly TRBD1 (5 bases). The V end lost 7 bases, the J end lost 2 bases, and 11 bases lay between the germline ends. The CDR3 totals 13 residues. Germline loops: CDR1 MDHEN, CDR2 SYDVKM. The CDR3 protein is CASTAGVNTEAFF. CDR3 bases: TGTGCCAGCACCGCGGGGGTCAACACTGAAGCTTTCTTT.

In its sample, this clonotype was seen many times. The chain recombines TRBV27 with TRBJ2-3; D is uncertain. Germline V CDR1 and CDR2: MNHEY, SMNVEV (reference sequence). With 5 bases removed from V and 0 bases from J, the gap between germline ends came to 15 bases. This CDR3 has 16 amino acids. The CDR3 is CASSARGPSSTDTQYF. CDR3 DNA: TGTGCCAGCAGTGCCCGTGGGCCCTCTAGCACAGATACGCAGTATTTT.

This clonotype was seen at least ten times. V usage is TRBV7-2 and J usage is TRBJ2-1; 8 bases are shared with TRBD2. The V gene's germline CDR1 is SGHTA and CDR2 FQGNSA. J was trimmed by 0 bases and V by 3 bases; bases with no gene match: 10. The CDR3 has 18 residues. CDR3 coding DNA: TGTGCCAGCAGCTTGCGTTCTTTGCGGGAGGCCTCCTACAATGAGCAGTTCTTC. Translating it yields CASSLRSLREASYNEQFF.

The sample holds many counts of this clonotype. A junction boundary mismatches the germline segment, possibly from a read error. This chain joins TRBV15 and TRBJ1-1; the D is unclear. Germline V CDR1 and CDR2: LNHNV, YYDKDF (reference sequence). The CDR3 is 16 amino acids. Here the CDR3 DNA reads TGTGCCATCAGCAGAGATCCAAACAGCATGAACACTGAAGCTTTCTTT. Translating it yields CAISRDPNSMNTEAFF.

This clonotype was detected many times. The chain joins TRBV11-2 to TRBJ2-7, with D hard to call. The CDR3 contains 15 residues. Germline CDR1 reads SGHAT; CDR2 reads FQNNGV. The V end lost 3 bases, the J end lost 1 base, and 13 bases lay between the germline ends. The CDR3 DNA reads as TGTGCCAGCAGCTTGCGCCAGGCGGCATCCTACGAGCAGTACTTC. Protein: CASSLRQAASYEQYF. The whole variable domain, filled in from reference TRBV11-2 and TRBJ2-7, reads EAGVAQSPRYKIIEKRQSVAFWCNPISGHATLYWYQQILGQGPKLLIQFQNNGVVDDSQLPKDRFSAERLKGVDSTLKIQPAKLEDSAVYLCASSLRQAASYEQYFGPGTRLTVT.

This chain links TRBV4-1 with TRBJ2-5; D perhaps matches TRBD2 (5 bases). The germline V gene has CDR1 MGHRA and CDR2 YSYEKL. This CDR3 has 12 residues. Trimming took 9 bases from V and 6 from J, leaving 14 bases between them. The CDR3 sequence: CASRGAGQTQYF. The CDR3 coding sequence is TGCGCCAGTCGGGGTGCCGGACAGACCCAGTACTTC.

The CDR3 DNA reads TGTGCCATCACCGCCCTCCTAGACGGACACTCTGGAAACACCATATATTTT. Translating gives CAITALLDGHSGNTIYF. This chain connects TRBV10-3 to TRBJ1-3, with D possibly being TRBD1 (5 bases). V shed 7 bases and J shed 0 bases, with 19 bases lying between them. The CDR3 has 17 residues. Germline-derived CDR1 and CDR2 are ENHRY and SYGVKD.

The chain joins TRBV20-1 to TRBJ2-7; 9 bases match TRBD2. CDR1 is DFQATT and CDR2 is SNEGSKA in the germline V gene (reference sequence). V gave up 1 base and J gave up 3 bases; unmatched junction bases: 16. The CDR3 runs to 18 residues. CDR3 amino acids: CSARGIAGVVEGLYEQYF. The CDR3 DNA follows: TGCAGTGCTAGAGGAATAGCGGGAGTGGTAGAGGGGCTCTACGAGCAGTACTTC.

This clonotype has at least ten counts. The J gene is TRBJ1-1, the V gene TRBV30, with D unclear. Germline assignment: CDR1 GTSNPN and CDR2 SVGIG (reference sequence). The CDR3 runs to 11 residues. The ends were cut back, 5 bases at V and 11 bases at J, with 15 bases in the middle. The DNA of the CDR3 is TGTGCCTGGCAACGGGTGGTTGGGGCTTTCTTT. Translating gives CAWQRVVGAFF.

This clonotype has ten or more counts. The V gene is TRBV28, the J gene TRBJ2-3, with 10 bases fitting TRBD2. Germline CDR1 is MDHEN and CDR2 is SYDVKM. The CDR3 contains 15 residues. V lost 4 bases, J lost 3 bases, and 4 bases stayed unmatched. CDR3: CASSSSGSDTDTQYF. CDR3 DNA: TGTGCCAGCAGTTCTAGCGGGAGCGATACAGATACGCAGTATTTT. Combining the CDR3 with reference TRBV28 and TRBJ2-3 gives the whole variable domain DVKVTQSSRYLVKRTGEKVFLECVQDMDHENMFWYRQDPGLGLRLIYFSYDVKMKEKGDIPEGYSVSREKKERFSLILESASTNQTSMYLCASSSSGSDTDTQYFGPGTRLTVL.

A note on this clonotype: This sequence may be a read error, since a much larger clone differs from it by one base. The DNA of the CDR3 is TGCGCCAGCAGCTTGGCACAGGATTCACCCCTCCACTTT. It yields the protein CASSLAQDSPLHF. The rearrangement links TRBV5-1 to TRBJ1-6; D possibly corresponds to TRBD1 (5 bases). The CDR3 is 13 amino acids. V was shortened by 0 bases and J by 8 bases, with 6 bases between the two germline ends. Germline V gene sequence: CDR1 SGHRS, CDR2 YFSETQ.

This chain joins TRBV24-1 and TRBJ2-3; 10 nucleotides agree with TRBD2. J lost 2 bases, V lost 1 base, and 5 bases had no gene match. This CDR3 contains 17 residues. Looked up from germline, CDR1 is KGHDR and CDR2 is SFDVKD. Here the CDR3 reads CATSDFGLAGVTDTQYF. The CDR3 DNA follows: TGTGCCACCAGTGATTTTGGGCTAGCGGGGGTCACAGATACGCAGTATTTT.

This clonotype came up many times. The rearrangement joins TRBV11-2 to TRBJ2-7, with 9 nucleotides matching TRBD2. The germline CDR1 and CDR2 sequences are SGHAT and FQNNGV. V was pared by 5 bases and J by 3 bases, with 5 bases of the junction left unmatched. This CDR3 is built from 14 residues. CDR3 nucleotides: TGTGCCAGCAGCCAAACTAGCGGGCTCTACGAGCAGTACTTC. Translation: CASSQTSGLYEQYF.

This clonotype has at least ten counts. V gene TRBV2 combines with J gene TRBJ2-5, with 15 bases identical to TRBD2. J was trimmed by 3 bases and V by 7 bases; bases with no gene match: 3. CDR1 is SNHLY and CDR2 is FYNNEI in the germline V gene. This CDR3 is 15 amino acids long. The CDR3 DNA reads TGTGCCAGCAAAGGACTAGCGGGAGGGGAAGAGACCCAGTACTTC. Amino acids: CASKGLAGGEETQYF.

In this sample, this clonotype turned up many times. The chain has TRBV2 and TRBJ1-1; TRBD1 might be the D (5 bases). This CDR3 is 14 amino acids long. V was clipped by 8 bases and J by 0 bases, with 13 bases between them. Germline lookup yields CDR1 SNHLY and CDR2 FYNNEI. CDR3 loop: CASWWGRMNTEAFF. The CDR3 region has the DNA TGTGCCAGCTGGTGGGGGAGAATGAACACTGAAGCTTTCTTT.

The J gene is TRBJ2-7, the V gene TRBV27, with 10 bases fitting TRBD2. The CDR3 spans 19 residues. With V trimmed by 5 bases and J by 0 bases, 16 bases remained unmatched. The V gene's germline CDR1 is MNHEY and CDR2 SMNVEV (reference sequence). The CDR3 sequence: CASSPAGLAGVPPSYEQYF. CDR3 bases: TGTGCCAGCAGTCCTGCGGGCCTAGCGGGAGTCCCCCCCTCCTACGAGCAGTACTTC.